The 22 T cell receptor beta chains below were found in one sample sequenced in a study of CD8+CD57+ T cells in acquired aplastic anemia. Genomic DNA, the template, was used for profiling of the TCR beta VDJ and CDR3. MiXCR, applied by TCRdb to the reads, yields one record per CDR3 protein. The table shows approximately 80,000 distinct CDR3 sequences, with about 70% occurring only once. Those patients picked for sequencing had displayed CD8+CD57+ cell expansion on flow cytometry. Sample: sorted CD4+, CD8+, or CD8+CD57+ T cells (not recorded which) from PBMCs. The receptors were gathered from a human donor with aplastic anemia.

V is TRBV24-1 and J is TRBJ2-1, with D perhaps TRBD1 (6 bases). V lost 0 bases and J lost 8, with 13 bases in between. CDR1 is KGHDR and CDR2 is SFDVKD in the germline V gene. The CDR3 loop spans 15 amino acids. The CDR3 sequence is CATSDLRGAGDEQFF. The DNA for the CDR3 is TGTGCCACCAGTGATTTGCGGGGCGCAGGGGATGAGCAGTTCTTC.

The J gene is TRBJ2-7, the V gene TRBV5-1, with TRBD1 identical over 10 bases. CDR3 size: 14 residues. The V and J ends lost 3 bases and 5 bases, in that order; junction bases with no gene match: 5. Per the germline V gene, CDR1 is SGHRS and CDR2 is YFSETQ. CDR3 DNA sequence: TGCGCCAGCAGCTACGGGACAGGGGCAGACGAGCAGTACTTC. This encodes CASSYGTGADEQYF.

The chain links TRBV12-3 or TRBV12-4 to TRBJ1-5, with 7 bases lining up with TRBD1. Trimming took 6 bases from V and 0 from J; bases not matched to a gene: 11. There are 17 residues in the CDR3. CDR3: CASSPPLGTDSNQPQHF. The CDR3, as DNA: TGTGCCAGCAGCCCACCTCTAGGGACAGATAGCAATCAGCCCCAGCATTTT.

This clonotype was picked up one time. V gene TRBV24-1 combines with J gene TRBJ1-1; D gene ambiguous. Germline V lookup: CDR1 KGHDR, CDR2 SFDVKD. CDR3 size: 12 residues. Trimming took off 5 bases at V and 1 base at J, with 4 bases between the two ends. The CDR3 bases are TGTGCCACCAGTGCTGGGAACACTGAAGCTTTCTTT. This encodes CATSAGNTEAFF.

The V and J genes are TRBV19 and TRBJ1-1; D is ambiguous. The CDR3 is 14 amino acids. Trimming took 4 bases from V and 7 from J, leaving 16 bases between them. Germline CDR1 is LNHDA and CDR2 is SQIVND (reference sequence). The chain's CDR3 is CASSTTRNSGEAFF. CDR3 bases: TGTGCCAGTAGTACGACCCGTAACAGCGGTGAAGCTTTCTTT. The variable domain in full, with the rest retrieved from reference TRBV19 and TRBJ1-1, is DGGITQSPKYLFRKEGQNVTLSCEQNLNHDAMYWYRQDPGQGLRLIYYSQIVNDFQKGDIAEGYSVSREKKESFPLTVTSAQKNPTAFYLCASSTTRNSGEAFFGQGTRLTVV.

This chain joins TRBV5-1 and TRBJ2-7; D gene unclear. Germline-derived CDR1 and CDR2 are SGHRS and YFSETQ. Trimming left V 1 base short and J 2 bases short, with 7 bases between. This CDR3 spans 13 amino acids. The CDR3 loop reads CASSLRAAYEQYF. In nucleotides, the CDR3 is TGCGCCAGCAGCTTGAGGGCGGCCTACGAGCAGTACTTC.

This clonotype was detected only a few times. The chain carries TRBV2 and TRBJ1-5; the D is unclear. V was shortened by 1 base and J by 2 bases, with 9 bases between the two germline ends. The CDR3 runs 15 residues. Germline V gene sequence: CDR1 SNHLY, CDR2 FYNNEI. The CDR3: CASSEGRIGNQPQHF. In DNA, the CDR3 is TGTGCCAGCAGTGAAGGCAGAATTGGCAATCAGCCCCAGCATTTT.

This rearrangement joins TRBV11-1 to TRBJ2-1, with 10 bases matching TRBD2. Germline trimming cut 1 base from V and 6 bases from J; bases unmatched to any gene: 6. The CDR3 spans 16 residues. Germline V gives CDR1 SGHAT, CDR2 FQDESV (reference sequence). The CDR3 is CASSLGTSGIVNEQFF. The CDR3 DNA reads TGTGCCAGCAGCTTAGGAACTAGCGGGATAGTCAATGAGCAGTTCTTC.

Judged by abundance, this clonotype is medium-sized. The chain recombines TRBV12-3 or TRBV12-4 with TRBJ2-1; unclear D gene. CDR3 length equals 13 residues. Trimming stripped 3 bases from V and 6 bases from J, with 9 bases between. CDR3 region: CASSFEPSNEQFF. In DNA, the CDR3 is TGTGCCAGCAGTTTCGAACCAAGCAATGAGCAGTTCTTC.

In nucleotides, the CDR3 is TGTGCCAGCAGCTTGTCCCGGGACAGGGGTTGGCAGTACTTC. It specifies CASSLSRDRGWQYF. The V gene is TRBV7-2, the J gene TRBJ2-7, with 10 bases identical to TRBD1. Trimming took 3 bases from V and 9 from J; bases not matched to a gene: 8. The CDR3 length is 14 residues. Germline assignment: CDR1 SGHTA and CDR2 FQGNSA.

This clonotype was counted ten times or more. This chain links TRBV29-1 with TRBJ2-7; D might be TRBD1 (6 bases). The CDR3 extends over 14 amino acids. Per the germline V gene, CDR1 is SQVTM and CDR2 is ANQGSEA. V lost 6 bases to trimming and J lost 3 bases, with 18 bases between them. As DNA, the CDR3 is TGCAGCGTGACGACAGGTTCCGATATCTACGAGCAGTACTTC. It specifies CSVTTGSDIYEQYF.

This clonotype is a singleton in its sample. The chain links TRBV2 to TRBJ1-1, with 8 bases aligning to TRBD1. CDR1 and CDR2 from the germline V gene are SNHLY and FYNNEI. J lost 4 bases, V lost 7 bases, and 11 bases had no gene match. The length of the CDR3 is 15 residues. The CDR3 protein is CASNSGQGGSTEAFF. In nucleotides, the CDR3 is TGTGCCAGCAATTCAGGACAGGGAGGGAGCACTGAAGCTTTCTTT.

The V and J genes are TRBV10-3 and TRBJ1-2, with 8 nucleotides matching TRBD1. The CDR3 is 15 amino acids. Per the germline V gene, CDR1 is ENHRY and CDR2 is SYGVKD. V dropped 6 bases and J dropped 6; count of bases not matched to a gene: 12. The CDR3 bases are TGTGCCATCAGCCAGATGGACAGGGACGCTCATGGCTACACCTTC. Protein: CAISQMDRDAHGYTF.

The rearrangement uses TRBV25-1 and TRBJ2-3; 11 bases are a match to TRBD2. Trimming took 1 base from V and 3 from J; bases not matched to a gene: 3. From germline, CDR1 is MGHDK and CDR2 SYGVNS. The CDR3 sequence is 16 residues long. CDR3 residues: CASSESGLAVTDTQYF. CDR3 DNA: TGTGCCAGCAGTGAATCGGGACTAGCGGTGACAGATACGCAGTATTTT.

The CDR3 coding sequence is TGCAGTGCCATTAAGCGGGCTGGGGACACAGATACGCAGTATTTT. Amino acids: CSAIKRAGDTDTQYF. The chain couples TRBV20-1 to TRBJ2-3; the D gene is possibly TRBD2 (6 bases). Trimming shortened V by 6 bases and J by 2 bases, and 18 bases separated the two germline ends. Germline loops: CDR1 DFQATT, CDR2 SNEGSKA (reference sequence). CDR3 length equals 15 residues.

This clonotype was picked up a small number of times. The V and J genes are TRBV10-3 and TRBJ2-5; D is perhaps TRBD2 (6 bases). The V end was cut by 4 bases, the J end by 5 bases, with 8 bases between. Germline CDR1 and CDR2: ENHRY and SYGVKD. CDR3 length: 12 residues. This CDR3 reads CAISVSGETQYF. CDR3 sequence (DNA): TGTGCCATCAGTGTCAGCGGGGAGACCCAGTACTTC.

As to this clonotype: This CDR3 fails to terminate in the conserved phenylalanine or tryptophan, so it likely reflects a read error. The chain recombines TRBV5-1 with TRBJ2-1, with D tentatively TRBD2 (5 bases). V was pared by 2 bases and J by 1 base, with 10 bases between. Germline values: CDR1 SGHRS, CDR2 YFSETQ. The CDR3 runs 15 residues. CDR3 in DNA: TGCGCCAGCAGCTTAGAAGCGGCATCCTACAATGAGCAGTTCCTC. Its protein product is CASSLEAASYNEQFL.

V and J are TRBV7-9 and TRBJ2-7; no reliable D call. This CDR3 spans 12 amino acids. Trimming shortened V by 4 bases and J by 3 bases, and 7 bases separated the two germline ends. From germline, CDR1 is SEHNR and CDR2 FQNEAQ (reference sequence). CDR3 in DNA: TGTGCCAGCAGCTCCGACATCTACGAGCAGTACTTC. Translated, it gives CASSSDIYEQYF.

The chain is built from TRBV2 and TRBJ2-1, with 12 bases fitting TRBD2. V trimming: 8 bases; J trimming: 6 bases; junction bases outside the gene matches: 5. Per germline, CDR1 SNHLY and CDR2 FYNNEI. The CDR3 is 14 amino acids. CDR3 sequence reads: CASGWGLAGNEQFF. The CDR3 nucleotides are TGTGCCAGCGGTTGGGGACTAGCGGGCAATGAGCAGTTCTTC.

The rearrangement links TRBV20-1 to TRBJ1-1; D unresolved. V lost 5 bases and J lost 0, with 10 bases in between. Looked up from germline, CDR1 is DFQATT and CDR2 is SNEGSKA (reference sequence). The CDR3 covers 13 residues. CDR3 loop: CSAGRLMNTEAFF. CDR3 DNA: TGCAGTGCTGGTCGGCTAATGAACACTGAAGCTTTCTTT.

This chain links TRBV29-1 with TRBJ1-1, with D possibly being TRBD1 (6 bases). V lost 8 bases to trimming and J lost 7 bases, with 26 bases between them. This CDR3 is built from 15 residues. Germline-derived CDR1 and CDR2 are SQVTM and ANQGSEA. DNA of the CDR3: TGCAGCCTGATGGGGGTTCGGGGGGCCGAATTTGAAGCTTTCTTT. Translation: CSLMGVRGAEFEAFF.

This clonotype was recorded a few times. This sequence joins TRBV7-2 and TRBJ2-5, with D tentatively TRBD1 (6 bases). The ends were cut back, 10 bases at V and 1 base at J, with 13 bases in the middle. This CDR3 has 13 residues. The germline CDR1 and CDR2 sequences are SGHTA and FQGNSA. The chain's CDR3 is CATSQGLQETQYF. In DNA form, the CDR3 reads TGTGCCACCTCACAGGGCCTCCAAGAGACCCAGTACTTC.